This TCR beta chain was identified in a study of graft-versus-host responses after intestinal transplantation. With respect to this clone: What it recognizes is unknown.

Measured with immunoSEQ multiplex PCR; TCRdb has only the in-frame clones, and not every one. The sample holds 100,000 to 110,000 clones, roughly 87% seen once. The trim removed 1 base at V and 1 base at J, leaving 1 base unmatched. Looked up from germline, CDR1 is SGHNT and CDR2 is YENEEA. The CDR3 is 15 residues long. The sequencing here drew on unstimulated CD4+ T cells sorted from spleen or lymph node cells, taken before transplant. The clonotype comes from a human donor who was the organ donor for an intestinal transplant. The chain has TRBV11-3 and TRBJ2-7; TRBD2 agrees at 10 bases. Here the CDR3 DNA reads TGTGCCAGCAGCTTAGGTAGCGGGGGGTCCTACGAGCAGTACTTC. It translates to CASSLGSGGSYEQYF.